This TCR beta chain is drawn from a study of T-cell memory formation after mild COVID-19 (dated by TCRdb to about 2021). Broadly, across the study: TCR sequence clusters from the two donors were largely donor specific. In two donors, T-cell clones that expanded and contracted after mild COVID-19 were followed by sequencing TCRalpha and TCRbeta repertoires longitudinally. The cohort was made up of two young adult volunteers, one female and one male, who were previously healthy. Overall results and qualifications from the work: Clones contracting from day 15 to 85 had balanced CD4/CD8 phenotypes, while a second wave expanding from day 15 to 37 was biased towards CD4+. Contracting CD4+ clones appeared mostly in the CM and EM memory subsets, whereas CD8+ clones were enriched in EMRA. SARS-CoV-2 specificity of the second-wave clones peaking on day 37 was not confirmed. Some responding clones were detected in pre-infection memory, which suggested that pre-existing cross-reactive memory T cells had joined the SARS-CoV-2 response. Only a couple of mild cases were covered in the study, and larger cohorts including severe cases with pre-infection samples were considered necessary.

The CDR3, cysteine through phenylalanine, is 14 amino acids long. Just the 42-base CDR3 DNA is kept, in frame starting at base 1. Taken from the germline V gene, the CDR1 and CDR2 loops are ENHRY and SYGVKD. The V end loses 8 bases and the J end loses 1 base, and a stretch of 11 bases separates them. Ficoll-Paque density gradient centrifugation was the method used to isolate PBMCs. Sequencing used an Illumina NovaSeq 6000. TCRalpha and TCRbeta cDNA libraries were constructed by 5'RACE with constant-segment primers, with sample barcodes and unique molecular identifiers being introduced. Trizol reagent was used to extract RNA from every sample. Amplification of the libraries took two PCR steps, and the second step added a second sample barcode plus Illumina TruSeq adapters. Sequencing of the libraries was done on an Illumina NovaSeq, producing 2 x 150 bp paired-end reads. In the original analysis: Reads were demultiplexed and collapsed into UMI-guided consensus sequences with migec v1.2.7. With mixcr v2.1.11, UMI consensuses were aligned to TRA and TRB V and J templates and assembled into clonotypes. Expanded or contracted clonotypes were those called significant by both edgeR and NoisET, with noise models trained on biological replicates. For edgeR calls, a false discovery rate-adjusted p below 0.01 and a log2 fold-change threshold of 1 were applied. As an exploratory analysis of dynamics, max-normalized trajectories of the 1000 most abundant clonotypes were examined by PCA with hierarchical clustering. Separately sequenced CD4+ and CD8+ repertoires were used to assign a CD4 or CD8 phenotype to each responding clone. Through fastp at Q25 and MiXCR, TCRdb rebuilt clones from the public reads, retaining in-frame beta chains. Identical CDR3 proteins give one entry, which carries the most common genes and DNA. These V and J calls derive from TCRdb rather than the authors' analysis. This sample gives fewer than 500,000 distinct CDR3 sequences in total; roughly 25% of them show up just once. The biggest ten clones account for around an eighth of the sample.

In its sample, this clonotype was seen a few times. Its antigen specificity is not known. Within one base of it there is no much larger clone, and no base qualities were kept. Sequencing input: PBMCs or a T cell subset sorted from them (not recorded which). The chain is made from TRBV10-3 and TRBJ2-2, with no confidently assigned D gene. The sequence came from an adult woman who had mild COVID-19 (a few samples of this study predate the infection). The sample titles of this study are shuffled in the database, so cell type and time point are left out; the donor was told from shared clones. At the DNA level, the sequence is TGTGCCATCGCAGAAGGGTGGAACACCGGGGAGCTGTTTTTT. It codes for CAIAEGWNTGELFF.